Below are 2 T cell receptor beta chains sequenced from a single sample in a study of T cell changes during pregnancy in multiple sclerosis. Assay used: immunoSEQ multiplex PCR; TCRdb lists only in-frame clones, some missing. The sample carries tens of thousands of clones, around 93% recorded once. The material sequenced was peripheral blood, taken in the second trimester of pregnancy. These receptors were obtained from a female donor with multiple sclerosis, enrolled in a pregnancy study.

This clone is a singleton in its sample. The chain combines TRBV5-1 with TRBJ2-5, with a weak D call TRBD2 (6 bases). This CDR3 is built from 15 residues. Trimming cost V 6 bases and J 4 bases, with 19 bases left between them. Germline assignment: CDR1 SGHRS and CDR2 YFSETQ. The CDR3 sequence: CASTSGTLTGETQYF. In DNA form, the CDR3 reads TGCGCCAGCACCTCCGGGACTCTAACCGGAGAGACCCAGTACTTC.

The chain combines TRBV11-2 with TRBJ2-3; 11 nucleotides match TRBD1. This CDR3 is 18 amino acids long. The junction had 16 bases not matched to a gene; V was cut back by 5 bases and J by 6 bases. Looked up from germline, CDR1 is SGHAT and CDR2 is FQNNGV. The CDR3 DNA reads TGTGCCAGCAGCCGTCCCATCCGGGACAGGGGGTTTTCGGATACGCAGTATTTT. Amino acid sequence: CASSRPIRDRGFSDTQYF.